Included here is one TCR beta chain sequence, with context. Its antigen is still unknown. Unique molecular identifiers tagged the TCR beta cDNA libraries. TCRdb called the PCR reads again in MiXCR, with one record for every CDR3 protein. The sample shows about 540,000 distinct CDR3 sequences, around 31% of them seen only once. The CDR3 sequence is 15 residues long. Trimming cost V 0 bases and J 9 bases; bases outside gene matches: 9. Germline values: CDR1 SGHRS, CDR2 YFSETQ. These data are taken from a study of post-analysis software for immune sequencing data. About the research overall: Recorded disease courses covered relapsing-remitting, secondary progressive and progressive-relapsing multiple sclerosis. Some patients had no subtype annotation. Regarding the study as a whole: Normalized Chao1 diversity was significantly reduced in patients versus controls. F measure clustering grouped samples strongly by preparation batch. When patients were compared with controls, roughly five TRBV segments were more frequent, TRBV5-6, TRBV5-1 and TRBV20-1 among them.

Sequencing was performed on blood. The TCR originated in a girl aged 2 to 17 with multiple sclerosis. The chain combines TRBV5-1 with TRBJ2-4; 7 bases are shared with TRBD1. The CDR3 loop is CASSLEQGRGVIQYF. CDR3 nucleotide sequence: TGCGCCAGCAGCTTGGAACAGGGGAGAGGGGTCATTCAGTACTTC.